This T cell receptor beta chain was obtained from a study of T cell repertoires in cytomegalovirus infection (dated by TCRdb to about 2019). Some background on the complete study: The peptide stimulations were aimed at well-studied HLA-B-restricted epitopes as well as recently identified HLA-C-restricted CMV epitopes, whose presentation resists viral immunomodulation. The HLA type of each donor mattered for the analysis, because public TCR beta signatures pointed to carriage of CMV infection along with the matching HLA type. What the research found in general, with its limitations: In both this cohort and an independent roughly 350-donor cohort, the cumulative frequency of public TCR beta family members distinguished carriers of CMV infection plus the relevant HLA type. The ex vivo response was dominated by HLA-C-restricted CMV-specific TCR beta clonotypes, which also provided the single most frequent clonotype in two of eight donors.

CDR1 SGHVS and CDR2 FQNEAQ were looked up in the germline V gene. At the junction V is shortened by 4 bases and J by 16 bases, with 19 bases in between. Reading from cysteine to phenylalanine, the CDR3 counts 13 amino acids. The only DNA kept is the CDR3, 39 bases in frame from the first base. Sequencing was performed on an Illumina HiSeq 1500. TCRdb reworked the public reads: Q25 trimming with fastp, MiXCR clone assembly, productive beta chains retained. Under each unique CDR3 protein, matching rows form one entry showing the most common genes and DNA. Counted in this sample were approximately 990,000 distinct CDR3 sequences; less than 40% of them appeared once. The ten biggest clones cover more than 12% of the sample. The sample holds a few counts of this clonotype. Its cognate antigen has yet to be identified. The sample holds no much larger clone one base away, and base qualities are not on file.

The intended sense of this specimen's treatment or condition label: in vitro stimulation with specific CMV peptide epitopes to enrich CMV-specific T cells. The chain joins TRBV7-8 to TRBJ1-4; the best D guess is TRBD1, with 6 bases matching. This TCR derives from a human donor in good health (CMV status not recorded). Some clones in this sample may be carry-over from other donors' samples. Sequenced material: cultured CD8+ T cells from PBMCs, taken from culture after CMV antigen stimulation. The CDR3 is CASSSIGGRDPFF. The nucleotide sequence reads TGTGCCAGCAGCTCTATAGGGGGGCGGGATCCGTTTTTT.